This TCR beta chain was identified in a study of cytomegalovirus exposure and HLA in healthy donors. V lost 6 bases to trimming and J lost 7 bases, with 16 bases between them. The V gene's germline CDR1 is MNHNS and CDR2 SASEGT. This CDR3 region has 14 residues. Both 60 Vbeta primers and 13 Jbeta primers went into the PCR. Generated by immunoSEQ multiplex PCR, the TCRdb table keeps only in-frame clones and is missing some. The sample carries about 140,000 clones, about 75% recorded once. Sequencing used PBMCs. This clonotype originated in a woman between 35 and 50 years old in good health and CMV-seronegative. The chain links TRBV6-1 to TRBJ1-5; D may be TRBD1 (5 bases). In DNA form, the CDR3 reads TGTGCCAGCAGAACAGGTGCCGTAGGGCAGCCCCAGCATTTT. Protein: CASRTGAVGQPQHF.